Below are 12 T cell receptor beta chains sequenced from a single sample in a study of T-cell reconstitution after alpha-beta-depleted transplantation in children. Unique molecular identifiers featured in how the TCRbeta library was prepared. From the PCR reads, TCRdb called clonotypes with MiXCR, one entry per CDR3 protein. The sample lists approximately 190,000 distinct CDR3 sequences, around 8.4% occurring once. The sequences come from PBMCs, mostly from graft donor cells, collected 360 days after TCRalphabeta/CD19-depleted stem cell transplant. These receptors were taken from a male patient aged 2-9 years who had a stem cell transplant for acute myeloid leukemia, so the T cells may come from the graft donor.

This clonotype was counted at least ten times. The CDR3 region has the DNA TGTGCTAGTGGTCCAACTGGGTGGATGGCCGGGGAGCTGTTTTTT. This translates into CASGPTGWMAGELFF. V is TRBV12-5 and J is TRBJ2-2; the D is unclear. V lost 5 bases to trimming and J lost 6 bases, with 16 bases between them. The CDR3 consists of 15 residues. CDR1 and CDR2 from the germline V gene are LGHNT and FRNRAP.

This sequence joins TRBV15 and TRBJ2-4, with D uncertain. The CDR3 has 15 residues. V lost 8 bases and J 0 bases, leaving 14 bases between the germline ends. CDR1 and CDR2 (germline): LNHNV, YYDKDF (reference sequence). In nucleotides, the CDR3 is TGTGCCACCGGGCGGTGGGGTCTAGCCAAAAACATTCAGTACTTC. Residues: CATGRWGLAKNIQYF.

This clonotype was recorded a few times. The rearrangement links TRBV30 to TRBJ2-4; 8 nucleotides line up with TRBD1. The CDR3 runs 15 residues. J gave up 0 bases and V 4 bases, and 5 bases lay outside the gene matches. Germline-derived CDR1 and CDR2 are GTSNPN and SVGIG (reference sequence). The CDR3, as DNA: TGTGCCTGGAATCTCGACAGGGGAGCCAAAAACATTCAGTACTTC. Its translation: CAWNLDRGAKNIQYF.

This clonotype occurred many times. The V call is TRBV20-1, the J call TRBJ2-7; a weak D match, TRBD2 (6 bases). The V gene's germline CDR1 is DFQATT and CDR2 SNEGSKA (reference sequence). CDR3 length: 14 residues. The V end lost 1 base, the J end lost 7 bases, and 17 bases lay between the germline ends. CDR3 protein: CSARVASGGSEQYF. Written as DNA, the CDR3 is TGCAGTGCTAGAGTGGCATCCGGAGGGAGTGAGCAGTACTTC.

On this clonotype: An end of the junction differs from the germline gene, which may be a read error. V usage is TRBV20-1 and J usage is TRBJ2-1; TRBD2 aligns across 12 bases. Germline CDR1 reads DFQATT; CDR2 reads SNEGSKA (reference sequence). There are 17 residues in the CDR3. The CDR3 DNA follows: TGCTGTGCTATCGGTTTTACAGAGACTAGCGGGGGCAATGAGCAGTTCTTC. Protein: CCAIGFTETSGGNEQFF.

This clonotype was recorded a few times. CDR3 region: CASSYRMTGPYEQYV. CDR3 bases: TGTGCCAGCAGTTACCGCATGACAGGGCCCTACGAGCAGTACGTC. This chain joins TRBV6-5 and TRBJ2-7, with 7 positions matching TRBD1. Per the germline V gene, CDR1 is MNHEY and CDR2 is SVGAGI. J gave up 2 bases and V 2 bases, and 6 bases lay outside the gene matches. The CDR3 contains 15 residues.

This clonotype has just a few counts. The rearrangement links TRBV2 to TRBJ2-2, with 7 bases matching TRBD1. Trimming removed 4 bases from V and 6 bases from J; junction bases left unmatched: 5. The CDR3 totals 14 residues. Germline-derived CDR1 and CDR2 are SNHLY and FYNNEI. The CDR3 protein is CASSGQGYSGELFF. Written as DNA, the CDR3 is TGTGCCAGCAGTGGACAGGGTTATTCCGGGGAGCTGTTTTTT.

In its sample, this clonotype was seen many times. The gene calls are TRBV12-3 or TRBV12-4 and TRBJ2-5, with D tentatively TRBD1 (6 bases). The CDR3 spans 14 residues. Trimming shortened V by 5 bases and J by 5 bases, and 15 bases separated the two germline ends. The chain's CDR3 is CASSLLDRSETQYF. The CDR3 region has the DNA TGTGCCAGCAGTCTCCTGGACAGAAGCGAGACCCAGTACTTC.

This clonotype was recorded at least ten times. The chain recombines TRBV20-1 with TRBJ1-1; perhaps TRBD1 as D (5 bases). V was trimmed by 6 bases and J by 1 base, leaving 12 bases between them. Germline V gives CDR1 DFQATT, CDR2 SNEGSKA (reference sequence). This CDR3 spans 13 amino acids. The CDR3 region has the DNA TGCAGTGCAGGGAGGGGAAGGAACACTGAAGCTTTCTTT. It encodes CSAGRGRNTEAFF.

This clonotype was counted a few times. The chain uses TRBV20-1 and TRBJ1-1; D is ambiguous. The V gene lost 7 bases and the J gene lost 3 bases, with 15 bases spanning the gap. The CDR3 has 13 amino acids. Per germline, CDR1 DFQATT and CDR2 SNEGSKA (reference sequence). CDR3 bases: TGCAGTGGTGCATCGGTCGGGCACACTGAAGCTTTCTTT. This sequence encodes CSGASVGHTEAFF.

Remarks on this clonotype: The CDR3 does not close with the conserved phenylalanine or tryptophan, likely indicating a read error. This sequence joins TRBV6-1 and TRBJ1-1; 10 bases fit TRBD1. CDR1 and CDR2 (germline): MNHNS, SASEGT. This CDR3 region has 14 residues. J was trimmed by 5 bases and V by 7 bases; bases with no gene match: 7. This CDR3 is CASTPGQGTTEAFI. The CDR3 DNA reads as TGTGCCAGCACCCCGGGACAGGGGACTACTGAAGCTTTCATT.

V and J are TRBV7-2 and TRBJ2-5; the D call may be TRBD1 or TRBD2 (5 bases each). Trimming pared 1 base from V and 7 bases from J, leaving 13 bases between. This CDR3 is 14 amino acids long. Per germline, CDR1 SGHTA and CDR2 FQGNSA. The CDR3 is CASSLESSGGTQYF. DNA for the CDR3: TGTGCCAGCAGCTTAGAGTCCTCTGGGGGGACCCAGTACTTC.